Below, 20 T cell receptor beta chains from the same sample are listed, as sequenced in a study of shared clonotypes between healthy human individuals. The table came from immunoSEQ multiplex PCR; TCRdb's copy has only in-frame clones and leaves some out. The repertoire holds roughly 770,000 clones, 95% to 97% seen once, with around 0.21% in the top ten. CD45RO-negative CD8 cells positively selected for CCR7 made up the naive population, which excluded terminally differentiated effector memory CD45RA+ cells. The sequenced material came from naive CD8+ T cells sorted from blood. Receptor source: a young man in good health.

J is TRBJ1-5 and V is TRBV7-3; a possible D gene is TRBD1 (5 bases). Trimming stripped 7 bases from V and 0 bases from J, with 13 bases between. The CDR3 consists of 15 residues. Per the germline V gene, CDR1 is SGHTA and CDR2 is FQGTGA. CDR3 region: CASNRDVNSNQPQHF. CDR3 nucleotide sequence: TGTGCCAGCAACCGGGACGTTAATAGCAATCAGCCCCAGCATTTT.

In its sample, this clone was seen once. The rearrangement joins TRBV28 to TRBJ2-5; no definite D call. The V end was cut by 5 bases, the J end by 0 bases, with 10 bases between. The CDR3 contains 14 residues. CDR1 is MDHEN, CDR2 SYDVKM, per germline. CDR3 in DNA: TGTGCCAGCAGTCCCCAGAGGTACCAAGAGACCCAGTACTTC. The encoded protein is CASSPQRYQETQYF.

The chain employs TRBV25-1 and TRBJ2-2; D not certain. CDR1 is MGHDK, CDR2 SYGVNS, per germline. Trimming left V 0 bases short and J 8 bases short, with 1 base between. CDR3 length: 11 amino acids. The CDR3 DNA reads as TGTGCCAGCAGTGAATATGGGGAGCTGTTTTTT. Amino acid sequence: CASSEYGELFF.

About this clone itself: Other DNA sequences of this sample code for an identical CDR3. The chain couples TRBV9 to TRBJ2-1, with 7 bases fitting TRBD2. The CDR3 sequence is 15 residues long. Germline values: CDR1 SGDLS, CDR2 YYNGEE. V shed 0 bases and J 2 bases; nucleotides not matched to a gene: 2. CDR3 residues: CASSVALAAYNEQFF. The DNA for the CDR3 is TGTGCCAGCAGCGTAGCTCTAGCGGCCTACAATGAGCAGTTCTTC.

This CDR3 is CSVKGQGATPYEQYF. CDR3 nucleotide sequence: TGCAGCGTTAAGGGGCAGGGGGCGACGCCCTACGAGCAGTACTTC. The chain joins TRBV29-1 to TRBJ2-7, with 8 positions matching TRBD1. V lost 5 bases to trimming and J lost 2 bases; unmatched junction nucleotides: 11. The germline gives CDR1 SQVTM, CDR2 ANQGSEA. CDR3 length equals 15 residues.

This chain uses TRBV7-2 with TRBJ1-2, with D hard to call. The CDR3 loop spans 13 amino acids. The V end was cut by 2 bases, the J end by 4 bases, with 8 bases between. Germline V lookup: CDR1 SGHTA, CDR2 FQGNSA. The CDR3 DNA sequence: TGTGCCAGCAGCTTATCAAACAGCTATGGCTACACCTTC. This codes for CASSLSNSYGYTF. The complete variable domain, with remaining parts taken from reference TRBV7-2 and TRBJ1-2, reads GAGVSQSPSNKVTEKGKDVELRCDPISGHTALYWYRQSLGQGLEFLIYFQGNSAPDKSGLPSDRFSAERTGGSVSTLTIQRTQQEDSAVYLCASSLSNSYGYTFGSGTRLTVV.

The chain recombines TRBV27 with TRBJ2-1; no firm D call. V gave up 4 bases and J gave up 5 bases, with 12 bases separating them. Germline loops: CDR1 MNHEY, CDR2 SMNVEV (reference sequence). This CDR3 contains 14 residues. DNA for the CDR3: TGTGCCAGCAGTTCCCCCCATCGAGACAATGAGCAGTTCTTC. As protein: CASSSPHRDNEQFF.

The chain couples TRBV7-9 to TRBJ1-1; a possible D gene is TRBD1 (5 bases). V was trimmed by 5 bases and J by 4 bases, leaving 14 bases between them. The CDR3 is 14 amino acids. CDR1 SEHNR and CDR2 FQNEAQ come from the germline V gene (reference sequence). The CDR3 reads CASSELDSLTEAFF. The CDR3 DNA reads TGTGCCAGCAGCGAACTTGACAGTCTCACTGAAGCTTTCTTT.

The chain couples TRBV7-2 to TRBJ2-3; D remains unclear. V lost 0 bases to trimming and J lost 11 bases, with 9 bases between them. CDR1 and CDR2 (germline): SGHTA, FQGNSA. CDR3 length: 12 amino acids. The CDR3, as DNA: TGTGCCAGCAGCTTAGCTGTTCAAATGCAGTATTTT. It translates to CASSLAVQMQYF.

This rearrangement joins TRBV27 to TRBJ2-1; D unclear. Deletions cut 2 bases from V and 5 bases from J, with 10 bases between. Germline V gene sequence: CDR1 MNHEY, CDR2 SMNVEV (reference sequence). The CDR3 runs 14 residues. The CDR3 region is CASSLAASNNEQFF. The CDR3 coding sequence is TGTGCCAGCAGTTTAGCGGCTAGTAACAATGAGCAGTTCTTC.

The V gene is TRBV5-1, the J gene TRBJ2-1; D gene unclear. This CDR3 has 18 amino acids. The germline V gene has CDR1 SGHRS and CDR2 YFSETQ. V was cut by 0 bases and J by 5 bases, with 21 bases left in between. In DNA form, the CDR3 reads TGCGCCAGCAGCTTGGCAGGAGCCGCTAACTATCTTAACAATGAGCAGTTCTTC. Protein: CASSLAGAANYLNNEQFF.

The rearrangement joins TRBV19 to TRBJ2-6, with a tentative D call TRBD1 (5 bases). V lost 3 bases and J 1 base, leaving 22 bases between the germline ends. The CDR3 is 20 amino acids. Germline CDR1 is LNHDA and CDR2 is SQIVND (reference sequence). CDR3: CASSIRVSFSRISGANVLTF. The CDR3 coding sequence is TGTGCCAGTAGTATCAGGGTTTCTTTCAGTAGGATTTCTGGGGCCAACGTCCTGACTTTC.

The gene calls are TRBV13 and TRBJ1-1, with a possible D match to TRBD1 (5 bases). Trimming shortened V by 3 bases and J by 2 bases, and 13 bases separated the two germline ends. Germline V gene data show CDR1 as PRHDT and CDR2 as FYEKMQ (reference sequence). The CDR3 contains 15 residues. This CDR3 reads CASSLVGTANTEAFF. Here the CDR3 DNA reads TGTGCCAGCAGCTTGGTTGGGACGGCTAACACTGAAGCTTTCTTT.

This sequence joins TRBV10-1 and TRBJ2-2, with 13 bases aligning to TRBD2. This CDR3 spans 17 amino acids. V trimming: 7 bases; J trimming: 5 bases; junction bases outside the gene matches: 10. Germline V gene sequence: CDR1 WNHNN, CDR2 SYGVQD (reference sequence). The CDR3 loop reads CASIPGLAGSRTGELFF. As DNA, the CDR3 is TGCGCCAGCATTCCGGGACTAGCGGGAAGTCGGACCGGGGAGCTGTTTTTT.

A remark on this clone: Other DNA variants within this sample encode the same CDR3. V and J are TRBV7-9 and TRBJ2-1; perhaps TRBD2 as D (6 bases). The CDR3 covers 14 residues. Looked up from germline, CDR1 is SEHNR and CDR2 is FQNEAQ (reference sequence). V lost 1 base and J 4 bases, leaving 8 bases between the germline ends. As DNA, the CDR3 is TGTGCCAGCAGCTTAGGGGGACTGTACAATGAGCAGTTCTTC. Translation: CASSLGGLYNEQFF.

This clone was picked up one time. The CDR3 loop reads CASSEAFPASIFMNTEAFF. As DNA, the CDR3 is TGTGCCAGCAGTGAAGCGTTCCCGGCCAGCATATTCATGAACACTGAAGCTTTCTTT. The rearrangement uses TRBV6-1 and TRBJ1-1; D ambiguous. The CDR3 consists of 19 residues. V was trimmed by 0 bases and J by 0 bases, leaving 20 bases between them. Germline V gene data show CDR1 as MNHNS and CDR2 as SASEGT.

The chain has TRBV27 and TRBJ1-5, with a tentative D call TRBD1 (6 bases). Trimming took 6 bases from V and 0 from J, leaving 12 bases between them. The CDR3 contains 15 residues. Germline V gives CDR1 MNHEY, CDR2 SMNVEV (reference sequence). The CDR3 protein is CASRVGGNSNQPQHF. In DNA, the CDR3 is TGTGCCAGCAGGGTAGGGGGGAATAGCAATCAGCCCCAGCATTTT.

The rearrangement uses TRBV11-2 and TRBJ2-7, with 9 bases fitting TRBD1. Germline CDR1 reads SGHAT; CDR2 reads FQNNGV. Trimming took 7 bases from V and 9 from J; bases not matched to a gene: 16. The CDR3 is 15 residues long. CDR3 region: CASTNHGGQGRSQYF. In DNA form, the CDR3 reads TGTGCCAGCACCAATCACGGAGGACAGGGGCGGTCGCAGTACTTC. Supplemented by reference TRBV11-2 and TRBJ2-7, the full variable domain reads EAGVAQSPRYKIIEKRQSVAFWCNPISGHATLYWYQQILGQGPKLLIQFQNNGVVDDSQLPKDRFSAERLKGVDSTLKIQPAKLEDSAVYLCASTNHGGQGRSQYFGPGTRLTVT.

The gene calls are TRBV7-2 and TRBJ1-2, with 7 bases fitting TRBD1. The CDR3 has 15 residues. With V trimmed by 1 base and J by 4 bases, 6 bases remained unmatched. CDR1 SGHTA and CDR2 FQGNSA come from the germline V gene. The CDR3: CASSLVGGGSYGYTF. The CDR3, as DNA: TGTGCCAGCAGCTTAGTTGGAGGGGGCAGCTATGGCTACACCTTC.

The rearrangement links TRBV9 to TRBJ2-7; D not resolved. The CDR3 spans 14 residues. Trimming removed 0 bases from V and 5 bases from J, with 12 bases in between. Germline-derived CDR1 and CDR2 are SGDLS and YYNGEE. The CDR3 here is CASSVDTLPNEQYF. CDR3 sequence (DNA): TGTGCCAGCAGCGTAGATACACTGCCTAACGAGCAGTACTTC.